A single sample gave rise to the 19 T cell receptor beta chains below, sequenced in a study of blood T cell repertoires in COVID-19. Data came from immunoSEQ multiplex PCR; TCRdb stores just in-frame clones and leaves some out. The profile covers about 170,000 clones, with around 80% appearing a single time and around 19% taken by the ten largest. Sequencing was performed on PBMCs or T cells enriched from blood (not recorded which). Source of these receptors: an older woman in a cohort exposed to, infected with or recovered from COVID-19 (not recorded which).

This clone was observed a single time. V is TRBV28 and J is TRBJ2-3; 15 positions match TRBD2. Germline trimming cut 6 bases from V and 13 bases from J; bases unmatched to any gene: 14. The CDR3 consists of 16 residues. From germline, CDR1 is MDHEN and CDR2 SYDVKM. The CDR3 nucleotides are TGTGCCAGCAGCTATCGCGGACTAGCGGGAGGGTATCTAGAGTATTTT. Residues: CASSYRGLAGGYLEYF.

The rearrangement uses TRBV7-9 and TRBJ2-2; 7 nucleotides line up with TRBD2. With V trimmed by 2 bases and J by 6 bases, 6 bases remained unmatched. The CDR3 spans 15 residues. Germline values: CDR1 SEHNR, CDR2 FQNEAQ (reference sequence). The CDR3 nucleotides are TGTGCCAGCAGCTTACTCGGACTAGGGGCCGGGGAGCTGTTTTTT. As protein: CASSLLGLGAGELFF.

This chain uses TRBV7-3 with TRBJ2-1, with D maybe TRBD1 (6 bases). The V end lost 6 bases, the J end lost 2 bases, and 14 bases lay between the germline ends. Germline assignment: CDR1 SGHTA and CDR2 FQGTGA. This CDR3 is 15 amino acids long. CDR3 sequence reads: CASSPQGDPYNEQFF. CDR3 DNA sequence: TGTGCCAGCAGTCCACAGGGCGATCCCTACAATGAGCAGTTCTTC.

This chain connects TRBV11-2 to TRBJ2-7; TRBD1 matches 7 bases. The CDR3 is 15 amino acids. The germline CDR1 and CDR2 sequences are SGHAT and FQNNGV. V lost 6 bases and J lost 8; bases outside the gene matches: 16. CDR3 sequence (DNA): TGTGCCAGCAGAACTCCGGGACAGCGAAGTCCGAAGCAGTACTTC. Amino acid sequence: CASRTPGQRSPKQYF.

This chain links TRBV4-2 with TRBJ2-1; 7 nucleotides align to TRBD2. Germline-derived CDR1 and CDR2 are LGHNA and YNFKEQ. The CDR3 spans 16 residues. Trimming removed 2 bases from V and 0 bases from J; junction bases left unmatched: 4. DNA of the CDR3: TGTGCCAGCAGCCAAAGACTAGCCAGCTCCTACAATGAGCAGTTCTTC. Protein product: CASSQRLASSYNEQFF.

The J gene is TRBJ2-7, the V gene TRBV18; 11 bases are shared with TRBD2. The CDR3 has 15 amino acids. With V trimmed by 6 bases and J by 1 base, 5 bases remained unmatched. CDR1 KGHSH and CDR2 LQKENI come from the germline V gene. The DNA for the CDR3 is TGTGCCAGCTCGCTGACTAGCGGGATGTCCTACGAGCAGTACTTC. Its translation is CASSLTSGMSYEQYF. The full variable domain, rest sourced from reference TRBV18 and TRBJ2-7, is NAGVMQNPRHLVRRRGQEARLRCSPMKGHSHVYWYRQLPEEGLKFMVYLQKENIIDESGMPKERFSAEFPKEGPSILRIQQVVRGDSAAYFCASSLTSGMSYEQYFGPGTRLTVT.

The rearrangement joins TRBV19 to TRBJ1-1, with TRBD1 identical over 8 bases. Trimming cost V 1 base and J 5 bases; bases outside gene matches: 3. Germline CDR1 reads LNHDA; CDR2 reads SQIVND (reference sequence). The CDR3 is 14 amino acids. The CDR3 nucleotides read TGTGCCAGTAGTATAGGGACAGGGCCTACTGAAGCTTTCTTT. Translation gives CASSIGTGPTEAFF.

As DNA, the CDR3 is TGTGCCAGCAGTCAGGGACAGGGTTTGCAGCCCCAGCATTTT. It translates to CASSQGQGLQPQHF. The rearrangement links TRBV6-2 or TRBV6-3 to TRBJ1-5; 9 nucleotides match TRBD1. Unmatched junction bases numbered 6, after V lost 5 bases and J lost 7 bases. The CDR3 spans 14 residues. From germline, CDR1 is MNHEY and CDR2 SVGEGT.

The chain links TRBV7-2 to TRBJ1-6, with no clear D. This CDR3 spans 14 amino acids. Germline lookup yields CDR1 SGHTA and CDR2 FQGNSA. V lost 0 bases and J 10 bases, leaving 10 bases between the germline ends. This CDR3 is CASSLAGLRSPLHF. CDR3 nucleotides: TGTGCCAGCAGCTTAGCTGGGTTGAGGTCACCCCTCCACTTT.

V gene TRBV30 combines with J gene TRBJ2-7; the D is unclear. The CDR3 has 14 amino acids. V lost 2 bases and J lost 0, with 11 bases in between. Per germline, CDR1 GTSNPN and CDR2 SVGIG (reference sequence). The CDR3 here is CAWSSLGFSYEQYF. The CDR3 DNA sequence: TGTGCCTGGAGTAGTCTAGGATTCTCCTACGAGCAGTACTTC.

V gene TRBV5-4 combines with J gene TRBJ1-3, with 7 bases aligning to TRBD1. The CDR3 spans 16 residues. Trimming cost V 4 bases and J 0 bases; bases outside gene matches: 7. Per the germline V gene, CDR1 is SGHNT and CDR2 is YYREEE (reference sequence). CDR3 sequence (DNA): TGTGCCAGCAGCGCAAGACAGGGCAACTCTGGAAACACCATATATTTT. Protein sequence: CASSARQGNSGNTIYF.

The chain links TRBV3-1 (or the pseudogene TRBV3-2) to TRBJ1-1; the match to TRBD1 covers 8 bases. The CDR3 is 13 residues long. Unmatched junction bases numbered 0, after V lost 1 base and J lost 5 bases. Germline V lookup: CDR1 LGHDT, CDR2 YNNKEL (reference sequence). CDR3 in DNA: TGTGCCAGCAGCCAAGGACAGGGGACTGAAGCTTTCTTT. As protein: CASSQGQGTEAFF.

The J gene is TRBJ1-5, the V gene TRBV6-1; 9 nucleotides match TRBD1. This CDR3 comprises 18 residues. With 1 base clipped from V and 1 base from J, the junction kept 8 bases outside the gene matches. From germline, CDR1 is MNHNS and CDR2 SASEGT. CDR3 in amino acids: CASSEDLGTGKSNQPQHF. For the CDR3, the DNA is TGTGCCAGCAGTGAAGATTTGGGGACAGGGAAAAGCAATCAGCCCCAGCATTTT.

This clone has a handful of counts. J is TRBJ2-5 and V is TRBV11-2; D unclear. Germline values: CDR1 SGHAT, CDR2 FQNNGV. V was pared by 1 base and J by 5 bases, with 14 bases between. The CDR3 contains 15 residues. The CDR3 region has the DNA TGTGCCAGCAGCTTAGGGGCAGACCATCGGGAGACCCAGTACTTC. Protein product: CASSLGADHRETQYF.

The V gene is TRBV7-3, the J gene TRBJ2-1, with a weak D call TRBD2 (7 bases). Germline V gives CDR1 SGHTA, CDR2 FQGTGA. The V and J ends lost 0 bases and 6 bases respectively, with 21 bases between them. The CDR3 length is 18 residues. The CDR3 DNA reads TGTGCCAGCAGCTTAACGAGTCCGGCGGGGGCGGACCTCAATGAGCAGTTCTTC. As protein: CASSLTSPAGADLNEQFF.

This CDR3 is CASSLGQGTFSPLHF. The CDR3 bases are TGTGCCAGCAGCTTAGGGCAGGGTACATTTTCACCCCTCCACTTT. This chain links TRBV7-2 with TRBJ1-6, with D maybe TRBD1 (5 bases). CDR3 length: 15 amino acids. Trimming stripped 1 base from V and 9 bases from J, with 13 bases between. Germline-derived CDR1 and CDR2 are SGHTA and FQGNSA.

The rearrangement joins TRBV7-2 to TRBJ2-5, with D unclear. Deletions cut 3 bases from V and 2 bases from J, with 7 bases between. The CDR3 has 13 amino acids. Germline V lookup: CDR1 SGHTA, CDR2 FQGNSA. This CDR3 reads CASSFNRQETQYF. The CDR3 DNA reads as TGTGCCAGCAGCTTTAACAGACAAGAGACCCAGTACTTC.

V and J are TRBV2 and TRBJ1-2; 10 bases fit TRBD1. The CDR3 contains 13 residues. CDR1 is SNHLY and CDR2 is FYNNEI in the germline V gene. V was clipped by 7 bases and J by 4 bases; unmatched bases: 3. Here the CDR3 reads CASKGQGIYGYTF. DNA of the CDR3: TGTGCCAGCAAGGGACAGGGGATCTATGGCTACACCTTC.

The rearrangement joins TRBV4-1 to TRBJ2-4; the D is unclear. The CDR3 sequence is 14 residues long. CDR1 and CDR2 (germline): MGHRA, YSYEKL. Trimming took off 7 bases at V and 0 bases at J, with 10 bases between the two ends. The CDR3 DNA sequence: TGCGCCAGCAATACAGTGCTAGCCAAAAACATTCAGTACTTC. As protein: CASNTVLAKNIQYF.